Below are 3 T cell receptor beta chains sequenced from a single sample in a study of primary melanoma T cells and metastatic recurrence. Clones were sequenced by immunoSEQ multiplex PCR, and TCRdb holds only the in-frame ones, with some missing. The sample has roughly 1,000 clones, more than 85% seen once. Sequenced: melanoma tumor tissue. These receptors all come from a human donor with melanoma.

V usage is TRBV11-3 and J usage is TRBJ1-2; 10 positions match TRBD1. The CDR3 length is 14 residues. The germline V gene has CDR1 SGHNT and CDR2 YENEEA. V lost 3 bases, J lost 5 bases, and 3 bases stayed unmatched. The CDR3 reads CASSLEGQGYGYTF. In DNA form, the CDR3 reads TGTGCCAGCAGCTTGGAGGGACAGGGGTATGGCTACACCTTC.

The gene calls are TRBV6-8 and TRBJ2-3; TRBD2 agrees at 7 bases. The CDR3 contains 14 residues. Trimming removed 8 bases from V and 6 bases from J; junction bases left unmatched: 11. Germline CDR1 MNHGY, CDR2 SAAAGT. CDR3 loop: CASVWGLSGDTQYF. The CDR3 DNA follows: TGTGCCAGCGTTTGGGGACTATCCGGGGATACGCAGTATTTT.

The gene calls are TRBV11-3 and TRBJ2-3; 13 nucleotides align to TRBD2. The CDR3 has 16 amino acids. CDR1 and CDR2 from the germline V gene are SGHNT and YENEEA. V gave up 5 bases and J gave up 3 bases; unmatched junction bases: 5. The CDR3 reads CASSDGLAGVTDTQYF. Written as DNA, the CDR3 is TGTGCCAGCAGCGACGGACTAGCGGGGGTAACAGATACGCAGTATTTT.